This T cell receptor (beta chain) was obtained from a study of blood T cell repertoires in COVID-19. About the study: The origin of the acute and convalescent COVID-19 samples was the United States, Italy and Spain. T cells, B-cell-depleted T cells, or PBMCs supplied cDNA or gDNA.

Per germline, CDR1 MNHEY and CDR2 SVGAGI. This CDR3 contains 14 residues. The V and J ends lost 6 bases and 3 bases, in that order; junction bases with no gene match: 6. In the original analysis: Researchers report that nucleated cell counts were estimated from reference gene primer amplification. The method was immunoSEQ multiplex PCR; TCRdb's version includes in-frame clones alone and lacks a portion of them. V and J calls and clone size are copied from that table; D and trimming were computed from the DNA. The sample lists about 200,000 clones, around nine tenths seen once, with 6.2% in the top ten.

This sequence was found in a man in his sixties who had recovered from COVID-19. The chain has TRBV6-5 and TRBJ2-7, with 9 nucleotides matching TRBD1. The sample was peripheral blood. CDR3 loop: CASRLDRGVYEQYF. The CDR3 DNA reads as TGTGCCAGCAGATTAGACAGGGGGGTCTACGAGCAGTACTTC.